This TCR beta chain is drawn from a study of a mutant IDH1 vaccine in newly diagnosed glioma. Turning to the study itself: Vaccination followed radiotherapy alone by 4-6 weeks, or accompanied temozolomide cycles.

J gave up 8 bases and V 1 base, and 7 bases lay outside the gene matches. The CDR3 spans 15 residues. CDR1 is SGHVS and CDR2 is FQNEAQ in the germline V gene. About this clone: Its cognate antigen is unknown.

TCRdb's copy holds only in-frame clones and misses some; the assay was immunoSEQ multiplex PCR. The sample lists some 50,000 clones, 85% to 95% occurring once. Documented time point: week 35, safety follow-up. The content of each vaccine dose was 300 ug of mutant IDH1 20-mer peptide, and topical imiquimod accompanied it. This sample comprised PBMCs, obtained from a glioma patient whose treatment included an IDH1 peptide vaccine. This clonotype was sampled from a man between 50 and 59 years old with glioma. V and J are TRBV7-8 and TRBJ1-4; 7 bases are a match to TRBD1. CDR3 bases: TGTGCCAGCAGCTTAGGAGACAGGGAGTACGAAAAACTGTTTTTT. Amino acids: CASSLGDREYEKLFF.